The 28 T cell receptor beta chains in this list originate from one sample, sequenced in a study of blood T cell repertoires in COVID-19. Data came from immunoSEQ multiplex PCR; TCRdb stores just in-frame clones and leaves some out. The sample holds 200,000 or so clones, 80% to 85% seen once. The material sequenced was peripheral blood. The receptors were gathered from a woman aged 60-75 years who had recovered from COVID-19.

The chain employs TRBV5-1 and TRBJ2-7, with TRBD2 matching over 10 bases. The CDR3 is 16 residues long. Per germline, CDR1 SGHRS and CDR2 YFSETQ. V trimming: 5 bases; J trimming: 0 bases; junction bases outside the gene matches: 8. The CDR3 loop is CASRPDSGGSSYEQYF. Here the CDR3 DNA reads TGCGCCAGCAGACCCGATAGCGGGGGGAGCTCCTACGAGCAGTACTTC.

The rearrangement links TRBV29-1 to TRBJ2-7; TRBD2 is a possible D gene (5 bases). V lost 6 bases and J lost 5, with 20 bases in between. CDR3 size: 14 residues. From germline, CDR1 is SQVTM and CDR2 ANQGSEA. CDR3 sequence (DNA): TGCAGCGTGCGAAATTTACGGACTTCCCACGAGCAGTACTTC. Translation: CSVRNLRTSHEQYF.

This sequence joins TRBV3-1 (or the pseudogene TRBV3-2) and TRBJ1-2; D not resolved. Germline V gene sequence: CDR1 LGHDT, CDR2 YNNKEL (reference sequence). V was pared by 4 bases and J by 5 bases, with 20 bases between. The CDR3 runs 16 residues. CDR3 bases: TGTGCCAGCAGCCGCGGGGTCCCGTTAGGGTATTATGGCTACACCTTC. Translating it yields CASSRGVPLGYYGYTF.

This chain joins TRBV30 and TRBJ1-2; weak D call: TRBD1 (6 bases). The CDR3 extends over 14 amino acids. CDR1 and CDR2 from the germline V gene are GTSNPN and SVGIG (reference sequence). With 4 bases removed from V and 4 bases from J, the gap between germline ends came to 16 bases. This CDR3 is CAWTLGGGSYGYTF. CDR3 DNA sequence: TGTGCCTGGACCCTGGGGGGGGGCTCCTATGGCTACACCTTC.

The chain links TRBV29-1 to TRBJ1-3, with 7 bases identical to TRBD1. J was trimmed by 1 base and V by 7 bases; bases with no gene match: 7. This CDR3 contains 14 residues. In germline, CDR1 is SQVTM, CDR2 ANQGSEA. CDR3 region: CSASGGLSGNTIYF. CDR3 sequence (DNA): TGCAGCGCATCAGGGGGGTTGTCTGGAAACACCATATATTTT.

The chain uses TRBV9 and TRBJ1-6, with D perhaps TRBD1 (6 bases). The CDR3 runs to 15 residues. Trimming stripped 2 bases from V and 8 bases from J, with 14 bases between. The V gene's germline CDR1 is SGDLS and CDR2 YYNGEE. The CDR3: CASSVKQGFDSPLHF. The CDR3 region has the DNA TGTGCCAGCAGCGTCAAACAGGGTTTTGATTCACCCCTCCACTTT.

The rearrangement uses TRBV7-2 and TRBJ2-3; unclear D gene. Germline CDR1 SGHTA, CDR2 FQGNSA. Trimming stripped 1 base from V and 0 bases from J, with 8 bases between. CDR3 length equals 15 residues. In DNA, the CDR3 is TGTGCCAGCAGCTTAGTTGTGACTAGCACAGATACGCAGTATTTT. It translates to CASSLVVTSTDTQYF.

The chain combines TRBV19 with TRBJ1-5; 7 bases agree with TRBD1. The germline CDR1 and CDR2 sequences are LNHDA and SQIVND (reference sequence). The CDR3 loop spans 15 amino acids. V lost 6 bases to trimming and J lost 5 bases; unmatched junction nucleotides: 10. The CDR3 here is CASSVTGDWDQPQHF. For the CDR3, the DNA is TGTGCCAGTAGCGTTACAGGGGACTGGGATCAGCCCCAGCATTTT.

DNA for the CDR3: TGTGCCAGCAGCTTAAACAGGGCTGGAAACACCATATATTTT. Protein sequence: CASSLNRAGNTIYF. This chain connects TRBV7-9 to TRBJ1-3; D might be TRBD1 (6 bases). There are 14 residues in the CDR3. Germline CDR1 reads SEHNR; CDR2 reads FQNEAQ (reference sequence). Trimming removed 2 bases at V and 2 bases at J, with 7 bases between.

This clone appeared a few times. The chain uses TRBV7-8 and TRBJ1-1; the match to TRBD1 covers 7 bases. Germline loops: CDR1 SGHVS, CDR2 FQNEAQ. The junction had 5 bases not matched to a gene; V was cut back by 1 base and J by 3 bases. The length of the CDR3 is 15 residues. CDR3 sequence (DNA): TGTGCCAGCAGCTTAGAGTGGCAGGGGGACACTGAAGCTTTCTTT. Its protein is CASSLEWQGDTEAFF.

V and J are TRBV4-3 and TRBJ2-3; TRBD2 aligns across 9 bases. The V gene end was trimmed by 0 bases and the J gene end by 6 bases; junction bases not matched to a gene: 13. Germline V gene lookup returns CDR1 LGHNA and CDR2 YSLEER. The CDR3 is 18 residues long. The CDR3 here is CASSQEELAGGGADTQYF. CDR3 DNA sequence: TGCGCCAGCAGCCAAGAAGAATTGGCCGGCGGGGGGGCCGATACGCAGTATTTT.

The chain uses TRBV19 and TRBJ1-5; 7 bases agree with TRBD1. This CDR3 contains 16 residues. V lost 0 bases to trimming and J lost 6 bases; unmatched junction nucleotides: 8. Germline V gene sequence: CDR1 LNHDA, CDR2 SQIVND (reference sequence). The CDR3 sequence is CASSIDIGGRSQPQHF. The CDR3 DNA sequence: TGTGCCAGTAGTATAGATATAGGGGGCAGGAGTCAGCCCCAGCATTTT.

This sequence joins TRBV5-4 and TRBJ2-5, with 10 bases lining up with TRBD2. The CDR3 spans 17 residues. J gave up 4 bases and V 0 bases, and 9 bases lay outside the gene matches. The germline V gene encodes CDR1 SGHNT and CDR2 YYREEE (reference sequence). CDR3 bases: TGTGCCAGCAGCTTGGATAAGCGGGGGGGAACGGGAGAGACCCAGTACTTC. Protein product: CASSLDKRGGTGETQYF. The variable domain in full, with the rest retrieved from reference TRBV5-4 and TRBJ2-5, is ETGVTQSPTHLIKTRGQQVTLRCSSQSGHNTVSWYQQALGQGPQFIFQYYREEENGRGNFPPRFSGLQFPNYSSELNVNALELDDSALYLCASSLDKRGGTGETQYFGPGTRLLVL.

The chain carries TRBV15 and TRBJ1-1; 9 nucleotides line up with TRBD1. This CDR3 is 15 amino acids long. The germline gives CDR1 LNHNV, CDR2 YYDKDF (reference sequence). Losses at the gene ends were 4 bases for V and 5 bases for J; bases not matched to a gene: 8. DNA for the CDR3: TGTGCCACCAGCAACTACAGGGGGCTAGGGACTGAAGCTTTCTTT. Translation gives CATSNYRGLGTEAFF.

The CDR3 protein is CASSLAGTWNEQFF. The CDR3 DNA reads as TGCGCCAGCAGCTTGGCCGGGACATGGAATGAGCAGTTCTTC. The chain is built from TRBV5-1 and TRBJ2-1; possible D gene TRBD1, 6 bases. The V end was cut by 0 bases, the J end by 7 bases, with 11 bases between. The CDR3 has 14 residues. The germline V gene has CDR1 SGHRS and CDR2 YFSETQ.

V is TRBV3-1 (or the pseudogene TRBV3-2) and J is TRBJ2-5; 7 bases match TRBD2. CDR3 length: 13 residues. V shed 5 bases, J shed 4 bases, and the junction held 4 bases outside the gene matches. CDR1 and CDR2 from the germline V gene are LGHDT and YNNKEL (reference sequence). The CDR3 spells CASSEGLGETQYF. The DNA of the CDR3 is TGTGCCAGCAGCGAAGGACTAGGAGAGACCCAGTACTTC.

This chain connects TRBV25-1 to TRBJ2-2; D is uncertain. Germline V gene data show CDR1 as MGHDK and CDR2 as SYGVNS. Between the trimmed V and J ends, which lost 5 bases and 2 bases, there was a span of 6 bases. The CDR3 is 13 residues long. In DNA form, the CDR3 reads TGTGCCAGCAGTTCAGTTAACACCGGGGAGCTGTTTTTT. Its protein product is CASSSVNTGELFF.

V gene TRBV6-5 combines with J gene TRBJ2-3; 8 positions agree with TRBD2. J gave up 5 bases and V 5 bases, and 9 bases lay outside the gene matches. Germline CDR1 MNHEY, CDR2 SVGAGI. The CDR3 length is 15 residues. The CDR3 nucleotides read TGTGCCAGCAGTCCAGGACTGCTAGCGGGAGATACGCAGTATTTT. This codes for CASSPGLLAGDTQYF.

The chain combines TRBV9 with TRBJ2-7; 7 bases map to TRBD2. This CDR3 is built from 12 residues. CDR1 SGDLS and CDR2 YYNGEE come from the germline V gene. V trimming: 7 bases; J trimming: 0 bases; junction bases outside the gene matches: 1. CDR3 region: CASGGSSYEQYF. The CDR3 DNA is TGTGCCAGCGGCGGGAGCTCCTACGAGCAGTACTTC.

The chain has TRBV18 and TRBJ2-4; tentative D call: TRBD1 (5 bases). V was trimmed by 3 bases and J by 4 bases, leaving 10 bases between them. This CDR3 spans 14 amino acids. Germline V gene data show CDR1 as KGHSH and CDR2 as LQKENI. The CDR3 sequence: CASSPGREKNIQYF. The CDR3 DNA reads TGTGCCAGCTCACCCGGCAGGGAAAAAAACATTCAGTACTTC.

The chain carries TRBV5-1 and TRBJ2-7; TRBD2 matches 8 bases. After removal of 4 bases from V and 3 bases from J, the junction contained 3 bases not matched to a gene. The germline gives CDR1 SGHRS, CDR2 YFSETQ. CDR3 length: 13 residues. In nucleotides, the CDR3 is TGCGCCAGCAGCCGAGGGACTAGCTACGAGCAGTACTTC. Amino acids: CASSRGTSYEQYF. Looking up the rest from reference TRBV5-1 and TRBJ2-7 gives the full variable domain: KAGVTQTPRYLIKTRGQQVTLSCSPISGHRSVSWYQQTPGQGLQFLFEYFSETQRNKGNFPGRFSGRQFSNSRSEMNVSTLELGDSALYLCASSRGTSYEQYFGPGTRLTVT.

The V gene is TRBV30, the J gene TRBJ1-1; D gene ambiguous. The CDR3 totals 13 residues. V lost 4 bases to trimming and J lost 0 bases, with 9 bases between them. From germline, CDR1 is GTSNPN and CDR2 SVGIG (reference sequence). The CDR3 DNA reads TGTGCCTGGAATTGGGCCTTGAACACTGAAGCTTTCTTT. This translates into CAWNWALNTEAFF.

The V call is TRBV18, the J call TRBJ2-3, with a possible D match to TRBD2 (5 bases). There are 14 residues in the CDR3. From germline, CDR1 is KGHSH and CDR2 LQKENI. Trimming took 3 bases from V and 2 from J, leaving 9 bases between them. The CDR3 DNA sequence: TGTGCCAGCTCACCCAGCGGCGTCACAGATACGCAGTATTTT. This gives the protein CASSPSGVTDTQYF.

This clone was found many times. The J gene is TRBJ1-2, the V gene TRBV7-9, with 8 bases matching TRBD1. With 11 bases clipped from V and 4 bases from J, the junction kept 12 bases outside the gene matches. Germline loops: CDR1 SEHNR, CDR2 FQNEAQ (reference sequence). CDR3 length: 14 amino acids. Written as DNA, the CDR3 is TGTGCCGGAGGGACAGGAGCGCTTAGCTATGGCTACACCTTC. It translates to CAGGTGALSYGYTF.

The V gene is TRBV6-1, the J gene TRBJ1-5; D unclear. Germline lookup yields CDR1 MNHNS and CDR2 SASEGT. The CDR3 totals 14 residues. Trimming left V 6 bases short and J 0 bases short, with 9 bases between. The CDR3 bases are TGTGCCAGCAGACACGACTATAGCAATCAGCCCCAGCATTTT. Protein: CASRHDYSNQPQHF.

The DNA of the CDR3 is TGTGCCAGCAGAGGGACAGCCCAAGCGGCCACTGAAGCTTTCTTT. Its translation: CASRGTAQAATEAFF. The chain joins TRBV6-5 to TRBJ1-1; 7 positions agree with TRBD1. The CDR3 is 15 amino acids. V lost 6 bases to trimming and J lost 4 bases; unmatched junction nucleotides: 11. The germline V gene has CDR1 MNHEY and CDR2 SVGAGI.

The rearrangement joins TRBV7-9 to TRBJ1-1; 10 bases match TRBD1. Germline V CDR1 and CDR2: SEHNR, FQNEAQ (reference sequence). After removal of 6 bases from V and 5 bases from J, the junction contained 6 bases not matched to a gene. The CDR3 sequence is 14 residues long. CDR3 in DNA: TGTGCCAGCAGAGGGACAGGGGCCGGGACTGAAGCTTTCTTT. It specifies CASRGTGAGTEAFF.

The chain couples TRBV7-2 to TRBJ1-6; maybe TRBD1 (5 bases). From germline, CDR1 is SGHTA and CDR2 FQGNSA. The length of the CDR3 is 15 residues. Trimming cost V 2 bases and J 10 bases, with 15 bases left between them. In DNA form, the CDR3 reads TGTGCCAGCAGCTTACAGGGTTCTTCGAGGTCACCCCTCCACTTT. Encoded protein: CASSLQGSSRSPLHF.